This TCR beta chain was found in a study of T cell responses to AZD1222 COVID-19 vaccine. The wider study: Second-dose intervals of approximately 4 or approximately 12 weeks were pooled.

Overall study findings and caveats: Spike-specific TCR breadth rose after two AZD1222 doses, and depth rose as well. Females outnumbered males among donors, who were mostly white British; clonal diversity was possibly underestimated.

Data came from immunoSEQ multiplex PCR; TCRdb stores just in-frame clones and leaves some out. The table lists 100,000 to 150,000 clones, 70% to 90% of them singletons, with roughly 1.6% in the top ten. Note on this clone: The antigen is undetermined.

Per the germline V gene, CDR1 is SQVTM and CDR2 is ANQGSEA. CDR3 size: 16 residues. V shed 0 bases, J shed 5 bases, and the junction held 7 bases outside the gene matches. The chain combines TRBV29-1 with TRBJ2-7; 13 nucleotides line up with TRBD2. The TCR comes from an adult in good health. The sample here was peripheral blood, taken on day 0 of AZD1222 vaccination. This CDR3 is CSVEDFWTSGGHEQYF. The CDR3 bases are TGCAGCGTTGAAGATTTTTGGACTAGCGGGGGTCACGAGCAGTACTTC.